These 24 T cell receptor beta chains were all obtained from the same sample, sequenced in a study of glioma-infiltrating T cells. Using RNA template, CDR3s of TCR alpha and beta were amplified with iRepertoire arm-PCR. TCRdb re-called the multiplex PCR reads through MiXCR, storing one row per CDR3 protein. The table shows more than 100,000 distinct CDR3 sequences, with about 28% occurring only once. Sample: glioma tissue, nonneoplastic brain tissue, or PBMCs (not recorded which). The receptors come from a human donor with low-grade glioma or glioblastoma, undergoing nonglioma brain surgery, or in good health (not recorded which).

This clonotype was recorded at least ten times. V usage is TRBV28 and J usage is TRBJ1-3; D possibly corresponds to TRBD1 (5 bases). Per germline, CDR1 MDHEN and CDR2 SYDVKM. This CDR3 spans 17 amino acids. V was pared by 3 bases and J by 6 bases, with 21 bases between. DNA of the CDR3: TGTGCCAGCAGTTTTAGGACGGGACCGACCTTGGAAAACACCATATATTTT. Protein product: CASSFRTGPTLENTIYF. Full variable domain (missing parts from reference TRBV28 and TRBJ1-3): DVKVTQSSRYLVKRTGEKVFLECVQDMDHENMFWYRQDPGLGLRLIYFSYDVKMKEKGDIPEGYSVSREKKERFSLILESASTNQTSMYLCASSFRTGPTLENTIYFGEGSWLTVV.

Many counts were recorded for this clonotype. CDR3 in DNA: TGTGCCAGCAGTTTCGGACGGTTAGCCTACGAGCAGTACTTC. Translated, it gives CASSFGRLAYEQYF. V is TRBV6-1 and J is TRBJ2-7; D ambiguous. This CDR3 is built from 14 residues. Germline-derived CDR1 and CDR2 are MNHNS and SASEGT. The V end was cut by 5 bases, the J end by 2 bases, with 13 bases between.

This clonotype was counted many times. CDR3 in amino acids: CATSKYRDSGNTIYF. CDR3 coding DNA: TGTGCCACCAGCAAGTACAGGGACTCTGGAAACACCATATATTTT. The chain is built from TRBV15 and TRBJ1-3; D is perhaps TRBD1 (6 bases). This CDR3 is built from 15 residues. In germline, CDR1 is LNHNV, CDR2 YYDKDF (reference sequence). Between the trimmed V and J ends, which lost 4 bases and 0 bases, there was a span of 10 bases.

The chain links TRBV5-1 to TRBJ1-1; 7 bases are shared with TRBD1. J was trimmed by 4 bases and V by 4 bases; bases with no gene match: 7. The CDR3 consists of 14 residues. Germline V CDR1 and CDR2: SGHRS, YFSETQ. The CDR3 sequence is CASSPDRSVTEAFF. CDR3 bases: TGCGCCAGCAGCCCGGACAGGTCCGTCACTGAAGCTTTCTTT.

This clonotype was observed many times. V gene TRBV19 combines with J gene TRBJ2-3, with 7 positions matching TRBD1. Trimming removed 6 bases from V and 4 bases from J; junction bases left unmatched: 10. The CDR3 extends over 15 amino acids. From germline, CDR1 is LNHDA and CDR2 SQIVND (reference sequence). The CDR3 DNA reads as TGTGCCAGTAGCCTCAGGGACAGCGAAGCAGATACGCAGTATTTT. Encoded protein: CASSLRDSEADTQYF.

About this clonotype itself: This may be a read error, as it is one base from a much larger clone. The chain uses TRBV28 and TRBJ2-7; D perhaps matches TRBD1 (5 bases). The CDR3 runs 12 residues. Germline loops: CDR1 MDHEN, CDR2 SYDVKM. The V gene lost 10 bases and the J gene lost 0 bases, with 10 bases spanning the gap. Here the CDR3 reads CATTDSSYEQYF. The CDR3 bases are TGTGCCACCACAGACAGCTCCTACGAGCAGTACTTC.

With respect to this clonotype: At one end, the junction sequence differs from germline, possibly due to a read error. In nucleotides, the CDR3 is TGTGCCAGCACCCCCGTGACAACTGGAAACACCATATACTTT. Its protein is CASTPVTTGNTIYF. The chain couples TRBV6-1 to TRBJ1-3; no clear D gene. Germline loops: CDR1 MNHNS, CDR2 SASEGT. CDR3 length equals 14 residues.

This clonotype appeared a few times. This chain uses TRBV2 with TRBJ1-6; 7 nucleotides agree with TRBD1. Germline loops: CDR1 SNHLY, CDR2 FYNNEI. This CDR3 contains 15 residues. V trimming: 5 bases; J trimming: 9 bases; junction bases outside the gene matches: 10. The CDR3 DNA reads TGTGCCAGCAGTTACGGACAGGCTTCGGGTTCACCCCTCCACTTT. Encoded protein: CASSYGQASGSPLHF. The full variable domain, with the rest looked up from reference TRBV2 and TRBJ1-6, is EPEVTQTPSHQVTQMGQEVILRCVPISNHLYFYWYRQILGQKVEFLVSFYNNEISEKSEIFDDQFSVERPDGSNFTLKIRSTKLEDSAMYFCASSYGQASGSPLHFGNGTRLTVT.

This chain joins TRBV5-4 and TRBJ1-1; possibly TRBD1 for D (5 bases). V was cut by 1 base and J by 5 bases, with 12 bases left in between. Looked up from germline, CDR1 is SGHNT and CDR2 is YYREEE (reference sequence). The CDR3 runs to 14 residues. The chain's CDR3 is CASSLSGMLTEAFF. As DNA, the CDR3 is TGTGCCAGCAGCTTGTCAGGGATGTTGACTGAAGCTTTCTTT.

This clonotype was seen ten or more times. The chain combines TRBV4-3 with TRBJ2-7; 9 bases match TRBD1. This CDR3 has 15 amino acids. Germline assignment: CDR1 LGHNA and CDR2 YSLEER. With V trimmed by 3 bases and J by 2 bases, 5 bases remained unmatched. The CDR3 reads CASSQDRGRAYEQYF. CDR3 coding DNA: TGCGCCAGCAGCCAGGACAGGGGCCGGGCCTACGAGCAGTACTTC.

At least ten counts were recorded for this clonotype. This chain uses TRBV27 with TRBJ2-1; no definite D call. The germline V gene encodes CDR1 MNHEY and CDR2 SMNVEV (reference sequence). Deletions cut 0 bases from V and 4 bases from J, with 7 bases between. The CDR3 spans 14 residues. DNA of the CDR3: TGTGCCAGCAGTTTATCCAGACTGTACAATGAGCAGTTCTTC. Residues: CASSLSRLYNEQFF.

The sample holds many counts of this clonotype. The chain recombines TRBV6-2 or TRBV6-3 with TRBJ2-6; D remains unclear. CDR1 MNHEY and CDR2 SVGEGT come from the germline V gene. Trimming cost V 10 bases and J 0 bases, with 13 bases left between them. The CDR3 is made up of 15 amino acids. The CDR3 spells CATRNVGSGANVLTF. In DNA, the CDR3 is TGTGCCACTCGAAACGTCGGCTCTGGGGCCAACGTCCTGACTTTC.

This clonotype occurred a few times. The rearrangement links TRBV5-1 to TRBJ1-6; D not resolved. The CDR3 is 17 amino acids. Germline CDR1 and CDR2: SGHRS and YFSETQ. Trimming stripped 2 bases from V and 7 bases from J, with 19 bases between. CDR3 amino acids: CASSLGVSSEFNSPLHF. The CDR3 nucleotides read TGCGCCAGCAGCTTAGGCGTCTCCTCAGAGTTCAATTCACCCCTCCACTTT.

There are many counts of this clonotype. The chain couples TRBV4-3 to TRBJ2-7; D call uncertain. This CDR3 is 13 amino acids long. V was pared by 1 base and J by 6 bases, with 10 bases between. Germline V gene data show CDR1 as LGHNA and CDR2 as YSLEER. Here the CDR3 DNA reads TGCGCCAGCAGCCAAGGGACGGTTAGCGAGCAGTACTTC. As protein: CASSQGTVSEQYF.

CDR3 sequence (DNA): TGTGCCAGTACCCTAGGAGGGGGCGCGAAGACCCAGTACTTC. It is translated as CASTLGGGAKTQYF. The chain has TRBV19 and TRBJ2-5; D is perhaps TRBD1 (7 bases). V was trimmed by 7 bases and J by 6 bases, leaving 18 bases between them. This CDR3 is built from 14 residues. Germline-derived CDR1 and CDR2 are LNHDA and SQIVND (reference sequence).

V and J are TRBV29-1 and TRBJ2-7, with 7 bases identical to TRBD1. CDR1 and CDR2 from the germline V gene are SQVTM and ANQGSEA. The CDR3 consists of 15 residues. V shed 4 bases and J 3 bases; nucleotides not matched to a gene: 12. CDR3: CSVVGYRGYSYEQYF. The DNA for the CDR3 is TGCAGCGTTGTAGGCTACAGGGGTTATAGCTACGAGCAGTACTTC.

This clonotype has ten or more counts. CDR3 protein: CASSLSDQPQHF. The CDR3, as DNA: TGTGCCAGCAGTTTATCAGATCAGCCCCAGCATTTT. The chain combines TRBV28 with TRBJ1-5; D not certain. Trimming stripped 1 base from V and 5 bases from J, with 3 bases between. Germline lookup yields CDR1 MDHEN and CDR2 SYDVKM. The CDR3 has 12 residues.

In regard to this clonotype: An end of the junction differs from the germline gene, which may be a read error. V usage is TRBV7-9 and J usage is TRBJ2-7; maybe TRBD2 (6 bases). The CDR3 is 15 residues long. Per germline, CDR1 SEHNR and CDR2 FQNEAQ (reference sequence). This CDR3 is CAGSLGGGYNYEQYF. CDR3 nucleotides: TGTGCCGGCAGCTTAGGTGGAGGGTACAACTACGAGCAGTACTTC.

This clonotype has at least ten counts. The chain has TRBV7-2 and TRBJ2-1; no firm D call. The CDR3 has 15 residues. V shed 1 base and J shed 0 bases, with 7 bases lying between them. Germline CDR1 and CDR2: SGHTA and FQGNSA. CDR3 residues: CASSLGANSYNEQFF. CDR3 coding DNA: TGTGCCAGCAGCTTAGGGGCGAACTCCTACAATGAGCAGTTCTTC.

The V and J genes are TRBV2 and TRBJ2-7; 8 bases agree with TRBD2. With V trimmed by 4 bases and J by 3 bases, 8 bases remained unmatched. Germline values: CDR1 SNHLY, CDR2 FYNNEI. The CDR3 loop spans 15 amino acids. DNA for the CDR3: TGTGCCAGCAGTGCCCCTAGAGCGGGGGTCTACGAGCAGTACTTC. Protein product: CASSAPRAGVYEQYF.

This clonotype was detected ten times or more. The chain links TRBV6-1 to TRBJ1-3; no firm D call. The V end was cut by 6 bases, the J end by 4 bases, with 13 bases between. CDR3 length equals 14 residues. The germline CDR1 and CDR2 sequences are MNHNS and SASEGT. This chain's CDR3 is CASSGWSVGNTIYF. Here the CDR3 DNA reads TGTGCCAGCAGCGGTTGGTCCGTCGGAAACACCATATATTTT.

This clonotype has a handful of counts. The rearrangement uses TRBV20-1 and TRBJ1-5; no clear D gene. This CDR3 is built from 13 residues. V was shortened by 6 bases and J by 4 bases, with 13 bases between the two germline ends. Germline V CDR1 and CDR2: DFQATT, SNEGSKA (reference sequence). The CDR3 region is CSAGSTRNQPQHF. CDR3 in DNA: TGCAGTGCGGGATCAACGAGGAATCAGCCCCAGCATTTT.

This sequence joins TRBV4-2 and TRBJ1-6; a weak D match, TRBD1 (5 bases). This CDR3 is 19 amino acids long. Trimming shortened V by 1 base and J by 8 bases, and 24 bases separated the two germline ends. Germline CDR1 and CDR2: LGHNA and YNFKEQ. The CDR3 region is CASSQGGGGYLVPYSPLHF. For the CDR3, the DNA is TGTGCCAGCAGCCAAGGTGGGGGGGGATACCTGGTTCCTTATTCACCCCTCCACTTT.

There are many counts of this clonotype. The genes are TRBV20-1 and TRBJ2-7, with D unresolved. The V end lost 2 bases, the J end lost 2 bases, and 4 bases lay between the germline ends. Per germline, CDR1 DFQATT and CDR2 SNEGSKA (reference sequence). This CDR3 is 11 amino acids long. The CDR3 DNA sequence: TGCAGTGCTAGAAACGCCTACGAGCAGTACTTC. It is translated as CSARNAYEQYF.